This T cell receptor beta chain was sequenced during a study of blood T cell repertoires in COVID-19. Study summary: Samples came from the United States, Italy and Spain, spanning acute and convalescent COVID-19.

The authors' processing: Amplified reference gene primers provided the basis for estimating nucleated cell counts. This table comes from immunoSEQ multiplex PCR, and its TCRdb copy is limited to in-frame clones, with some not included. The V and J calls and the clone size are those of that table, but D and trimming were determined from the DNA. Of almost 250,000 clones detected, 86% appear once; the ten largest clones hold about 5.4%. This clone was detected only a few times. Patients of the Seattle cohort, enrolled during active infection, were followed longitudinally. The sequenced material came from peripheral blood. The clonotype originates from an elderly woman with COVID-19, enrolled during active disease.

This CDR3 reads CASSLGASFAEAFF. The CDR3, as DNA: TGTGCCAGCAGCTTGGGGGCTAGCTTCGCTGAAGCTTTCTTT. The chain links TRBV11-2 to TRBJ1-1; TRBD1 might be the D (6 bases). CDR3 length: 14 residues. Germline CDR1 is SGHAT and CDR2 is FQNNGV. The V and J ends lost 3 bases and 6 bases respectively, with 14 bases between them.